The sequence of this TCR beta chain was determined in a study of cytomegalovirus exposure and HLA in healthy donors. Overall study context: Clustering assigned about 76% of the approximately 370 genotyped donors to the Caucasian-associated ancestry cluster.

This clone was picked up one time. The PCR made use of 60 Vbeta and 13 Jbeta primers. The method was immunoSEQ multiplex PCR; TCRdb's version includes in-frame clones alone and lacks a portion of them. The data show 180,000 or so clones, around 75% seen once. The TCR was taken from a female donor in good health and CMV-seronegative. The sample taken for sequencing was PBMCs.

The DNA for the CDR3 is TGCAGCGTTGAGCGTACCAGGGCCCGCGGCTACACCTTC. Translation gives CSVERTRARGYTF. The chain employs TRBV29-1 and TRBJ1-2; D may be TRBD1 (5 bases). In germline, CDR1 is SQVTM, CDR2 ANQGSEA. This CDR3 has 13 amino acids. V lost 3 bases to trimming and J lost 8 bases, with 16 bases between them.